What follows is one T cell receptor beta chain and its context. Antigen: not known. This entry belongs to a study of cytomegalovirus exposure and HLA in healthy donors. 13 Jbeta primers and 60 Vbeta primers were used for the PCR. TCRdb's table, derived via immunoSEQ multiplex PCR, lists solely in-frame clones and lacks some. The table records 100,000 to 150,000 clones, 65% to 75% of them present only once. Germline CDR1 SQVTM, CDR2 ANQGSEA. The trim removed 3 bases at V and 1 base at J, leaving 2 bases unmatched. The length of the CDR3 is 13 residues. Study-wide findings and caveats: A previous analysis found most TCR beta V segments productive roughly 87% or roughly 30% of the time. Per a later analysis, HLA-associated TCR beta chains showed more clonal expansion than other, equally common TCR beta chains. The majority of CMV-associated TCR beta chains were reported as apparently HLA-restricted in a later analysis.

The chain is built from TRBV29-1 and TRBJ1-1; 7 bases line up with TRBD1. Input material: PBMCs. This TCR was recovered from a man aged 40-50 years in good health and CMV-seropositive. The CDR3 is CSVDEGANTEAFF. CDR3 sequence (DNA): TGCAGCGTTGATGAGGGGGCGAACACTGAAGCTTTCTTT.